Described below is a single TCR beta chain sequence and its context. Antigen specificity is unknown. The ends were cut back, 5 bases at V and 4 bases at J, with 13 bases in the middle. The CDR3 loop spans 14 amino acids. The source of the sample is a study of human T cells and chemical hapten exposure. About the study: 2% DPC was applied to about 2 cm by about 2 cm of upper inner arm skin for sensitization. Enrolled patients were predominantly female and had alopecia areata, totalis or universalis. Study-wide results and limits: Donors' alopecia may make their immune response differ from healthy people's.

This sample's time point: pre-sensitization, week 0. Treatment reported: therapeutic diphenylcyclopropenone sensitization with weekly scalp DPC. Unique molecular identifiers were attached to individual cDNA molecules within the library. TCRdb re-derived calls from the RACE reads in MiXCR, one entry per CDR3 protein. The table shows under 300,000 distinct CDR3 sequences, with around 7.3% occurring only once. This TCR was sampled from a man aged 18 to 30 with alopecia areata. Some clones in this sample may be carry-over from other donors' samples. The starting material was whole blood, obtained in connection with sensitization to the hapten diphenylcyclopropenone (DPC). The chain is built from TRBV12-3 or TRBV12-4 and TRBJ2-3; tentatively, D is TRBD1 or TRBD2 (6 bases each). The CDR3 here is CASSPGGLPDTQYF. CDR3 nucleotides: TGTGCCAGCAGTCCCGGGGGCCTCCCAGATACGCAGTATTTT.